This T cell receptor (beta chain) derives from a study of beta chain features in type 1 diabetes. Study overall: No age, gender or cell yield differences were seen between patients and healthy donors. Study-wide results and caveats: Amplification by PCR could prefer shorter templates, with the same effect in patients and controls. Type 1 diabetes patients had TCRB CDR3s that were shorter (moderately but significantly so) in all four CD4+ subsets. In comparison with healthy donors, patients had naive, central memory and Treg TCRB repertoires that appeared more similar.

Germline V gene data show CDR1 as SGHTA and CDR2 as FQGNSA. The junction had 6 bases not matched to a gene; V was cut back by 5 bases and J by 5 bases. CDR3 size: 14 residues. Sequencing targeted expressed TCRB transcripts, as all isolated RNA had been reverse transcribed. Regulatory, naive and central memory T cell samples averaged around 3.6 million reads. Sequencing was performed with immunoSEQ multiplex PCR; in TCRdb, only in-frame clones are kept and a portion is missing. Altogether 500,000 to 850,000 clones are present, over 13% being singletons, with the ten largest covering just under 0.04%. Remarks on this clone: Its antigen is unidentified.

This clonotype originated in a man aged 18 to 35 with type 1 diabetes. Specimen: naive CD4+ T cells from blood. The chain employs TRBV7-2 and TRBJ2-7, with TRBD1 matching over 10 bases. The CDR3 sequence: CASSPDRGRDEQYF. Written as DNA, the CDR3 is TGTGCCAGCAGCCCCGACAGGGGGCGCGACGAGCAGTACTTC.